The 12 T cell receptor beta chains in this list originate from one sample, sequenced in a study of T cell changes during pregnancy in multiple sclerosis. Data came from immunoSEQ multiplex PCR; TCRdb stores just in-frame clones and leaves some out. The sample records about 86,000 clones, more than 85% being singletons. The input for sequencing was peripheral blood, taken in the first trimester of pregnancy. All receptors come from a female donor in good health, enrolled as a control in a pregnancy study.

This chain joins TRBV7-9 and TRBJ1-1; D perhaps matches TRBD1 (6 bases). Trimming took 4 bases from V and 2 from J, leaving 11 bases between them. CDR1 and CDR2 (germline): SEHNR, FQNEAQ (reference sequence). The CDR3 length is 14 residues. The CDR3 DNA reads as TGTGCCAGCAGCTCTCCAGGGGTCAACACTGAAGCTTTCTTT. Residues: CASSSPGVNTEAFF. Using reference TRBV7-9 and TRBJ1-1 for the parts outside the CDR3, the full variable domain is DTGVSQNPRHKITKRGQNVTFRCDPISEHNRLYWYRQTLGQGPEFLTYFQNEAQLEKSRLLSDRFSAERPKGSFSTLEIQRTEQGDSAMYLCASSSPGVNTEAFFGQGTRLTVV.

The rearrangement links TRBV5-6 to TRBJ1-6; weak D call: TRBD1 (6 bases). Germline values: CDR1 SGHDT, CDR2 YYEEEE. This CDR3 is built from 15 residues. Trimming left V 2 bases short and J 8 bases short, with 14 bases between. CDR3 protein: CASSFYRAADSPLHF. In nucleotides, the CDR3 is TGTGCCAGCAGCTTCTACAGGGCCGCCGATTCACCCCTCCACTTT.

The chain is built from TRBV29-1 and TRBJ1-2; D is uncertain. From germline, CDR1 is SQVTM and CDR2 ANQGSEA. V lost 4 bases, J lost 2 bases, and 17 bases lay in between. The CDR3 sequence is 15 residues long. CDR3 region: CSVAIVTTGNYGYTF. DNA of the CDR3: TGCAGCGTTGCCATCGTGACTACTGGGAACTATGGCTACACCTTC. Supplemented by reference TRBV29-1 and TRBJ1-2, the full variable domain reads SAVISQKPSRDICQRGTSLTIQCQVDSQVTMMFWYRQQPGQSLTLIATANQGSEATYESGFVIDKFPISRPNLTFSTLTVSNMSPEDSSIYLCSVAIVTTGNYGYTFGSGTRLTVV.

This clone was found once. The V gene is TRBV5-5, the J gene TRBJ2-1, with 8 bases that match TRBD2. CDR3 length: 15 residues. With V trimmed by 0 bases and J by 8 bases, 7 bases remained unmatched. Germline lookup yields CDR1 SGHKS and CDR2 YYEKEE (reference sequence). CDR3 bases: TGTGCCAGCAGCTTGGTTCGGGGGGGCCAGGATGAGCAGTTCTTC. Protein product: CASSLVRGGQDEQFF.

The chain has TRBV9 and TRBJ1-4; TRBD1 aligns across 9 bases. Germline V gene data show CDR1 as SGDLS and CDR2 as YYNGEE. After removal of 3 bases from V and 8 bases from J, the junction contained 11 bases not matched to a gene. The CDR3 is made up of 16 amino acids. CDR3 sequence: CASSAWTGALQEKLFF. The CDR3 nucleotides read TGTGCCAGCAGCGCCTGGACAGGGGCCTTACAGGAAAAACTGTTTTTT. Full variable domain (rest looked up from reference TRBV9 and TRBJ1-4): DSGVTQTPKHLITATGQRVTLRCSPRSGDLSVYWYQQSLDQGLQFLIQYYNGEERAKGNILERFSAQQFPDLHSELNLSSLELGDSALYFCASSAWTGALQEKLFFGSGTQLSVL.

This chain links TRBV5-6 with TRBJ1-4; 7 bases line up with TRBD1. The length of the CDR3 is 14 residues. CDR1 and CDR2 (germline): SGHDT, YYEEEE. V shed 5 bases, J shed 5 bases, and the junction held 6 bases outside the gene matches. The CDR3 loop reads CASRLGTANEKLFF. DNA for the CDR3: TGTGCCAGCAGATTAGGGACAGCAAATGAAAAACTGTTTTTT.

V usage is TRBV23-1 and J usage is TRBJ1-6, with TRBD1 matching 8 bases. TRBV23-1 is placed among ORFs of uncertain function. The junction had 11 bases not matched to a gene; V was cut back by 4 bases and J by 9 bases. The CDR3 is 16 amino acids. The CDR3 nucleotides read TGCGCCAGCAGTCGTAACAGGGGGGAACGAGGTTCACCCCTCCACTTT. This translates into CASSRNRGERGSPLHF.

V is TRBV6-1 and J is TRBJ2-1; possibly TRBD2 for D (5 bases). CDR3 size: 14 residues. In germline, CDR1 is MNHNS, CDR2 SASEGT. V lost 2 bases, J lost 8 bases, and 13 bases lay in between. The CDR3 DNA reads TGTGCCAGCAGTGAATCCCCGGACTTCTATGAGCAGTTCTTC. Amino acid sequence: CASSESPDFYEQFF.

Only one count was recorded for this clone. The chain employs TRBV27 and TRBJ2-1; 7 bases fit TRBD2. The CDR3 contains 16 residues. Trimming took 5 bases from V and 0 from J; bases not matched to a gene: 7. Germline CDR1 MNHEY, CDR2 SMNVEV (reference sequence). The CDR3 reads CASSPYTSASYNEQFF. The CDR3 bases are TGTGCCAGCAGTCCCTATACTAGCGCCTCCTACAATGAGCAGTTCTTC.

J is TRBJ1-2 and V is TRBV5-6; D unclear. The CDR3 has 15 residues. V shed 0 bases and J shed 0 bases, with 9 bases lying between them. From germline, CDR1 is SGHDT and CDR2 YYEEEE. The CDR3 nucleotides are TGTGCCAGCAGCTTGGCACATACAGCTAACTATGGCTACACCTTC. Amino acids: CASSLAHTANYGYTF.

This rearrangement joins TRBV7-9 to TRBJ2-1; tentatively, D is TRBD2 (6 bases). The CDR3 is 15 residues long. With 4 bases removed from V and 10 bases from J, the gap between germline ends came to 20 bases. CDR1 and CDR2 from the germline V gene are SEHNR and FQNEAQ (reference sequence). The CDR3 nucleotides are TGTGCCAGCAGCTACTCGGAGGGCCCACTTTGGGAGCAGTTCTTC. The encoded protein is CASSYSEGPLWEQFF.

There are a few counts of this clone. The CDR3 DNA is TGTGCCAGCGGGAGGATGGGGCGCTACACCTTC. Translating gives CASGRMGRYTF. The chain uses TRBV2 and TRBJ1-2; D perhaps matches TRBD1 (5 bases). With 8 bases removed from V and 9 bases from J, the gap between germline ends came to 13 bases. Per the germline V gene, CDR1 is SNHLY and CDR2 is FYNNEI. The CDR3 is 11 amino acids.